Detailed here is one T cell receptor (beta chain). This entry belongs to a study of Ad26.COV2.S vaccination and SARS-CoV-2 variants. The treatment denotes: roughly 18 received Ad26.COV2.S at low or high dose, single or two shots; a few received placebo; per-sample allocation not given. Samples came from day 63 after the first vaccine or placebo injection. The data were produced by immunoSEQ multiplex PCR, yet TCRdb's version contains in-frame clones alone and is incomplete. Here the sample spans over 400,000 clones, 92% being singletons. With 7 bases removed from V and 1 base from J, the gap between germline ends came to 7 bases. Germline CDR1 and CDR2: KGHDR and SFDVKD. This CDR3 contains 13 residues.

The specimen comprised peripheral blood, sampled in a trial of Ad26.COV2.S vaccine versus placebo. The rearrangement uses TRBV24-1 and TRBJ2-1; a possible D gene is TRBD1 (5 bases). The TCR originated in a person aged 18-65 years who received the Ad26.COV2.S COVID-19 vaccine or a placebo. CDR3 sequence: CATRGPSYNEQFF. The CDR3 region has the DNA TGTGCCACCAGGGGGCCGTCCTACAATGAGCAGTTCTTC.